One sample yielded the 23 T cell receptor beta chains listed below, sequenced in a study of early T cells in non-severe SARS-CoV-2 infection. TCRdb recomputed calls from the 5' RACE reads with MiXCR, one row per CDR3 protein. The sample holds 86,000 or so distinct CDR3 sequences; around 5.6% are singletons and the top ten take 6.5% to 9%. Sequenced input: whole blood. The receptors derive from an adult who was a healthcare worker with PCR-confirmed SARS-CoV-2 infection or an uninfected control (not recorded which).

This clonotype appeared a few times. The gene calls are TRBV7-9 and TRBJ2-5, with D possibly called TRBD1 or TRBD2 (5 bases each). Germline loops: CDR1 SEHNR, CDR2 FQNEAQ (reference sequence). The V end was cut by 6 bases, the J end by 4 bases, with 15 bases between. There are 14 residues in the CDR3. The chain's CDR3 is CASSPPVGVETQYF. CDR3 bases: TGTGCCAGCAGTCCCCCGGTGGGGGTAGAGACCCAGTACTTC.

This clonotype was found many times. The CDR3 DNA sequence: TGTGCCAGCTCACCACCAGGGACACCCGCGGTAGGACAGCCCCAGCATTTT. It yields the protein CASSPPGTPAVGQPQHF. The rearrangement links TRBV18 to TRBJ1-5; a weak D match, TRBD1 (6 bases). Per germline, CDR1 KGHSH and CDR2 LQKENI. Trimming took off 0 bases at V and 7 bases at J, with 19 bases between the two ends. CDR3 length: 17 residues.

In this sample, this clonotype turned up a few times. The gene calls are TRBV27 and TRBJ1-1; D not certain. CDR3 size: 14 residues. The V gene lost 0 bases and the J gene lost 1 base, with 6 bases spanning the gap. From germline, CDR1 is MNHEY and CDR2 SMNVEV (reference sequence). The CDR3 DNA sequence: TGTGCCAGCAGTTTATCCTCTGAGAACACTGAAGCTTTCTTT. Translation gives CASSLSSENTEAFF.

This clonotype was picked up a small number of times. The chain joins TRBV18 to TRBJ1-4, with 8 bases matching TRBD1. Trimming removed 2 bases from V and 3 bases from J; junction bases left unmatched: 5. Germline V gene sequence: CDR1 KGHSH, CDR2 LQKENI. The CDR3 consists of 16 residues. CDR3 sequence reads: CASSPGQGRSNEKLFF. Here the CDR3 DNA reads TGTGCCAGCTCACCAGGACAGGGTAGATCTAATGAAAAACTGTTTTTT.

In this sample, this clonotype turned up a few times. The chain links TRBV5-1 to TRBJ2-7, with D perhaps TRBD1 or TRBD2 (5 bases each). The CDR3 consists of 14 residues. The V gene's germline CDR1 is SGHRS and CDR2 YFSETQ. V was clipped by 4 bases and J by 0 bases, with 11 bases between them. The CDR3, as DNA: TGCGCCAGCAGCCAGGAGGACACCTCCTACGAGCAGTACTTC. Its translation is CASSQEDTSYEQYF.

This clonotype showed up many times. The chain links TRBV7-9 to TRBJ1-1, with TRBD1 as a possible D gene (6 bases). CDR1 and CDR2 (germline): SEHNR, FQNEAQ (reference sequence). The CDR3 loop spans 16 amino acids. The ends were cut back, 5 bases at V and 1 base at J, with 17 bases in the middle. The CDR3 reads CASSPPFATGNTEAFF. The CDR3 coding sequence is TGTGCCAGCAGCCCTCCATTCGCGACAGGGAACACTGAAGCTTTCTTT.

This CDR3 reads CASRSEGTGFSYNSPLHF. The CDR3 DNA follows: TGTGCCAGCAGATCCGAGGGGACAGGGTTCTCCTATAATTCACCCCTCCACTTT. The chain recombines TRBV27 with TRBJ1-6, with TRBD1 identical over 9 bases. The V gene end was trimmed by 6 bases and the J gene end by 0 bases; junction bases not matched to a gene: 9. CDR1 is MNHEY and CDR2 is SMNVEV in the germline V gene (reference sequence). The CDR3 spans 18 residues.

In its sample, this clonotype was seen many times. V is TRBV19 and J is TRBJ1-2; tentatively, D is TRBD1 (5 bases). Trimming left V 8 bases short and J 11 bases short, with 24 bases between. Per germline, CDR1 LNHDA and CDR2 SQIVND (reference sequence). The CDR3 runs to 14 residues. CDR3 region: CASRETVVPMEYTF. The CDR3 nucleotides read TGTGCCAGTCGTGAGACAGTAGTACCTATGGAGTACACCTTC.

V usage is TRBV9 and J usage is TRBJ1-6; perhaps TRBD1 as D (5 bases). The CDR3 is 18 residues long. The ends were cut back, 4 bases at V and 0 bases at J, with 17 bases in the middle. The germline V gene encodes CDR1 SGDLS and CDR2 YYNGEE. The CDR3 DNA sequence: TGTGCCAGCAGCCCTAGCAGAGACAGCAGCTCCTATAATTCACCCCTCCACTTT. Amino acids: CASSPSRDSSSYNSPLHF.

This clonotype appeared a few times. The V gene is TRBV30, the J gene TRBJ1-5; D remains ambiguous. The V gene lost 5 bases and the J gene lost 1 base, with 15 bases spanning the gap. Looked up from germline, CDR1 is GTSNPN and CDR2 is SVGIG (reference sequence). The CDR3 is 15 amino acids. CDR3 protein: CAWEAGQNSNQPQHF. CDR3 in DNA: TGTGCCTGGGAGGCTGGGCAAAACAGCAATCAGCCCCAGCATTTT.

This clonotype was recorded at least ten times. V and J are TRBV25-1 and TRBJ1-6; D uncertain. This CDR3 region has 14 residues. Germline V CDR1 and CDR2: MGHDK, SYGVNS. V was cut by 4 bases and J by 5 bases, with 9 bases left in between. The CDR3 sequence: CASSGADNNSPLHF. The CDR3 nucleotides are TGTGCCAGCAGTGGGGCAGATAATAATTCACCCCTCCACTTT. Filled out from reference TRBV25-1 and TRBJ1-6, the complete variable domain reads EADIYQTPRYLVIGTGKKITLECSQTMGHDKMYWYQQDPGMELHLIHYSYGVNSTEKGDLSSESTVSRIRTEHFPLTLESARPSHTSQYLCASSGADNNSPLHFGNGTRLTVT.

The chain combines TRBV24-1 with TRBJ1-4; TRBD1 might be the D (5 bases). From germline, CDR1 is KGHDR and CDR2 SFDVKD. The V end was cut by 4 bases, the J end by 3 bases, with 11 bases between. This CDR3 has 15 residues. This CDR3 is CATSDPAGPNEKLFF. The CDR3 coding sequence is TGTGCCACCAGTGACCCCGCAGGGCCTAATGAAAAACTGTTTTTT.

This chain connects TRBV11-2 to TRBJ2-1; TRBD2 aligns across 9 bases. J was trimmed by 8 bases and V by 0 bases; bases with no gene match: 11. This CDR3 is built from 17 residues. Germline CDR1 SGHAT, CDR2 FQNNGV. As DNA, the CDR3 is TGTGCCAGCAGCTTAGAACGGGGTAGCGGGAGTGGCTATGAGCAGTTCTTC. Its protein product is CASSLERGSGSGYEQFF. Combining the CDR3 with reference TRBV11-2 and TRBJ2-1 gives the whole variable domain EAGVAQSPRYKIIEKRQSVAFWCNPISGHATLYWYQQILGQGPKLLIQFQNNGVVDDSQLPKDRFSAERLKGVDSTLKIQPAKLEDSAVYLCASSLERGSGSGYEQFFGPGTRLTVL.

This clonotype was counted many times. The chain carries TRBV2 and TRBJ2-7, with TRBD2 identical over 12 bases. The trim removed 6 bases at V and 1 base at J, leaving 7 bases unmatched. Looked up from germline, CDR1 is SNHLY and CDR2 is FYNNEI. This CDR3 has 16 residues. The DNA for the CDR3 is TGTGCCAGCAGGCCCTCCGGGACTAGCGGGTCCTACGAGCAGTACTTC. This gives the protein CASRPSGTSGSYEQYF. The full variable domain, rest sourced from reference TRBV2 and TRBJ2-7, is EPEVTQTPSHQVTQMGQEVILRCVPISNHLYFYWYRQILGQKVEFLVSFYNNEISEKSEIFDDQFSVERPDGSNFTLKIRSTKLEDSAMYFCASRPSGTSGSYEQYFGPGTRLTVT.

This clonotype was observed many times. The chain carries TRBV24-1 and TRBJ1-5; possibly TRBD1 for D (6 bases). CDR3 length: 15 residues. V was pared by 4 bases and J by 2 bases, with 11 bases between. Germline values: CDR1 KGHDR, CDR2 SFDVKD. In DNA form, the CDR3 reads TGTGCCACCAGTGACCCATGGACAGGCAATCAGCCCCAGCATTTT. Translated, it gives CATSDPWTGNQPQHF.

The chain joins TRBV5-4 to TRBJ1-2; D is possibly TRBD1 (6 bases). This CDR3 is built from 16 residues. Germline loops: CDR1 SGHNT, CDR2 YYREEE (reference sequence). The V end lost 1 base, the J end lost 5 bases, and 18 bases lay between the germline ends. The CDR3 loop reads CASSLSPGETEYGYTF. CDR3 DNA sequence: TGTGCCAGCAGCTTGTCTCCAGGGGAGACGGAATATGGCTACACCTTC.

This clonotype was detected ten times or more. The V gene is TRBV19, the J gene TRBJ2-1; D is perhaps TRBD2 (6 bases). In germline, CDR1 is LNHDA, CDR2 SQIVND (reference sequence). This CDR3 contains 15 residues. Trimming shortened V by 8 bases and J by 4 bases, and 18 bases separated the two germline ends. CDR3 DNA: TGTGCCAGTTCTATGAGAACTAGCCGATACAATGAGCAGTTCTTC. Translating gives CASSMRTSRYNEQFF.

This clonotype was seen repeatedly, ten times or more. The rearrangement joins TRBV7-8 to TRBJ2-7, with 11 bases that match TRBD2. Losses at the gene ends were 4 bases for V and 3 bases for J; bases not matched to a gene: 17. The CDR3 length is 19 residues. Per germline, CDR1 SGHVS and CDR2 FQNEAQ. The CDR3 is CASSSNPRLAGGYVYEQYF. The DNA of the CDR3 is TGTGCCAGCAGCTCCAATCCCCGTCTAGCGGGGGGCTACGTCTACGAGCAGTACTTC.

The chain couples TRBV21-1 to TRBJ2-1; TRBD2 was called by the table and not checked on the DNA. TRBV21-1 is listed as a pseudogene. The CDR3 runs to 12 residues. Written as DNA, the CDR3 is TGTGCCAGCAGCTACGAACTAGCGGCGCCGTTCTTC. Translated, it gives CASSYELAAPFF.

The sample holds many counts of this clonotype. This chain uses TRBV7-9 with TRBJ2-7; 7 bases align to TRBD1. The CDR3 sequence is 14 residues long. Germline loops: CDR1 SEHNR, CDR2 FQNEAQ (reference sequence). After removal of 5 bases from V and 5 bases from J, the junction contained 9 bases not matched to a gene. This CDR3 is CASSRAGGLDEQYF. The CDR3 DNA follows: TGTGCCAGCAGCCGCGCAGGGGGTCTCGACGAGCAGTACTTC.

The chain has TRBV5-1 and TRBJ2-1; D is unresolved. In germline, CDR1 is SGHRS, CDR2 YFSETQ. The length of the CDR3 is 14 residues. Trimming left V 0 bases short and J 8 bases short, with 12 bases between. The CDR3 nucleotides read TGCGCCAGCAGCTTGGCGGACCGACGAGATGAGCAGTTCTTC. It codes for CASSLADRRDEQFF.

This clonotype has ten or more counts. The genes are TRBV24-1 and TRBJ2-3, with 8 positions matching TRBD1. Losses at the gene ends were 2 bases for V and 1 base for J; bases not matched to a gene: 7. Germline values: CDR1 KGHDR, CDR2 SFDVKD. The length of the CDR3 is 17 residues. The CDR3 coding sequence is TGTGCCACCAGTGATTATGGGACAGGTAGAGGCACAGATACGCAGTATTTT. Amino acid sequence: CATSDYGTGRGTDTQYF.

In regard to this clonotype: Sequence at one end of the junction differs from germline and may be a read error. The gene calls are TRBV27 and TRBJ2-2; no reliable D call. The V gene's germline CDR1 is MNHEY and CDR2 SMNVEV (reference sequence). There are 14 residues in the CDR3. The CDR3 DNA is TGTGCCGGCAGTCGACCCAAGAACACCGGGGAGCTGTTTTTT. This codes for CAGSRPKNTGELFF.